Below, 21 T cell receptor beta chains from the same sample are listed, as sequenced in a study of a mutant IDH1 vaccine in newly diagnosed glioma. These receptors' antigens are unknown. The method was immunoSEQ multiplex PCR; TCRdb's version includes in-frame clones alone and lacks a portion of them. Here the sample spans roughly 49,000 clones, around 94% being singletons. The time point here: week 35, safety follow-up. Vaccination comprised doses that each held 300 ug of mutant IDH1 20-mer peptide, plus topical imiquimod. The sample here was PBMCs, taken from a glioma patient whose treatment included an IDH1 peptide vaccine. These receptors all come from a man in his fifties or sixties with glioma.

The chain joins TRBV6-5 to TRBJ1-4; D is ambiguous. The V end was cut by 6 bases, the J end by 8 bases, with 16 bases between. The germline V gene has CDR1 MNHEY and CDR2 SVGAGI. The CDR3 sequence is 14 residues long. The CDR3 is CASSSYHLGEKLFF. CDR3 nucleotides: TGTGCCAGCAGCAGTTATCATCTTGGAGAAAAACTGTTTTTT.

The chain recombines TRBV7-9 with TRBJ2-1, with 7 bases aligning to TRBD2. From germline, CDR1 is SEHNR and CDR2 FQNEAQ (reference sequence). Germline trimming cut 5 bases from V and 8 bases from J; bases unmatched to any gene: 9. The CDR3 spans 14 residues. CDR3 coding DNA: TGTGCCAGCAGCGATAGGACTAGTAGCGATGAGCAGTTCTTC. This gives the protein CASSDRTSSDEQFF.

V gene TRBV5-1 combines with J gene TRBJ2-5; TRBD2 agrees at 8 bases. The CDR3 runs 17 residues. The V segment lost 0 bases and the J segment 5 bases; nucleotides outside the gene matches: 12. The germline CDR1 and CDR2 sequences are SGHRS and YFSETQ. The CDR3 DNA reads TGCGCCAGCAGCTTGGGTCCTAGCGGGTCAGGCAGGGAGACCCAGTACTTC. Protein: CASSLGPSGSGRETQYF.

The gene calls are TRBV30 and TRBJ2-5; possible D gene TRBD2, 6 bases. The CDR3 has 13 amino acids. The germline gives CDR1 GTSNPN, CDR2 SVGIG (reference sequence). Trimming took 8 bases from V and 1 from J, leaving 14 bases between them. The DNA for the CDR3 is TGTGCCGTCGGGAGAGCCTTCCAAGAGACCCAGTACTTC. This translates into CAVGRAFQETQYF.

This chain links TRBV27 with TRBJ2-7; 7 bases are shared with TRBD2. Germline V gives CDR1 MNHEY, CDR2 SMNVEV (reference sequence). This CDR3 is built from 15 residues. V was clipped by 0 bases and J by 6 bases; unmatched bases: 8. The DNA of the CDR3 is TGTGCCAGCAGTTTATCTTGGCGGGAGTATCTCGAGCAGTACTTC. This encodes CASSLSWREYLEQYF.

This chain joins TRBV4-2 and TRBJ1-1; 8 bases fit TRBD1. Germline CDR1 LGHNA, CDR2 YNFKEQ. The V and J ends lost 1 base and 5 bases, in that order; junction bases with no gene match: 0. This CDR3 is built from 13 residues. CDR3 sequence reads: CASSQGQGTEAFF. The CDR3 region has the DNA TGTGCCAGCAGCCAAGGACAGGGGACTGAAGCTTTCTTT.

The chain couples TRBV18 to TRBJ2-7; 9 bases match TRBD1. Trimming removed 4 bases from V and 2 bases from J; junction bases left unmatched: 9. The CDR3 is 16 amino acids. Germline CDR1 KGHSH, CDR2 LQKENI. Here the CDR3 reads CASSHRQGVYPYEQYF. In nucleotides, the CDR3 is TGTGCCAGCTCACATCGACAGGGGGTTTATCCCTACGAGCAGTACTTC.

The V and J genes are TRBV6-5 and TRBJ2-6; D unclear. The CDR3 sequence is 16 residues long. The germline V and J ends were trimmed by 2 bases and 0 bases, with 8 bases remaining between them. Germline V gene data show CDR1 as MNHEY and CDR2 as SVGAGI. The CDR3 nucleotides read TGTGCCAGCAGTTACGGGCAGAGCTCTGGGGCCAACGTCCTGACTTTC. This gives the protein CASSYGQSSGANVLTF.

The chain couples TRBV18 to TRBJ2-1; 10 bases agree with TRBD2. CDR1 and CDR2 (germline): KGHSH, LQKENI. CDR3 length: 16 residues. The V segment lost 3 bases and the J segment 10 bases; nucleotides outside the gene matches: 12. The CDR3 spells CASSPMASGSIPEQFF. DNA of the CDR3: TGTGCCAGCTCACCCATGGCTAGCGGGAGTATCCCCGAGCAGTTCTTC.

V is TRBV5-6 and J is TRBJ2-7; maybe TRBD1 (6 bases). V lost 2 bases, J lost 4 bases, and 13 bases lay in between. Per germline, CDR1 SGHDT and CDR2 YYEEEE. This CDR3 spans 14 amino acids. The CDR3 protein is CASSLYGGGYEQYF. DNA of the CDR3: TGTGCCAGCAGCTTATATGGGGGCGGGTACGAGCAGTACTTC.

The rearrangement uses TRBV7-2 and TRBJ2-1; weak D call: TRBD2 (5 bases). This CDR3 spans 15 amino acids. Trimming removed 0 bases from V and 3 bases from J, with 9 bases in between. Germline CDR1 is SGHTA and CDR2 is FQGNSA. The DNA of the CDR3 is TGTGCCAGCAGCTTAGCGGGGAGCAACTACAATGAGCAGTTCTTC. Translated: CASSLAGSNYNEQFF.

The chain employs TRBV6-5 and TRBJ1-3; D ambiguous. The CDR3 is 15 amino acids. CDR1 and CDR2 from the germline V gene are MNHEY and SVGAGI. V dropped 6 bases and J dropped 3 bases, with 15 bases sitting between them. CDR3 nucleotides: TGTGCCAGCAGCCAAAGTTGGTCGAATGGAAACACCATATATTTT. It codes for CASSQSWSNGNTIYF.

The genes are TRBV6-5 and TRBJ2-1; the match to TRBD1 covers 7 bases. V gave up 2 bases and J gave up 4 bases; unmatched junction bases: 2. The CDR3 loop spans 14 amino acids. Germline loops: CDR1 MNHEY, CDR2 SVGAGI. The CDR3 nucleotides are TGTGCCAGCAGTTACGGGACAGCATACAATGAGCAGTTCTTC. Its translation: CASSYGTAYNEQFF.

This sequence joins TRBV27 and TRBJ1-6; no clear D gene. Trimming took off 3 bases at V and 5 bases at J, with 8 bases between the two ends. CDR3 length equals 14 residues. Germline CDR1 is MNHEY and CDR2 is SMNVEV (reference sequence). For the CDR3, the DNA is TGTGCCAGCAGTTTTACAAGAAATAATTCACCCCTCCACTTT. It yields the protein CASSFTRNNSPLHF.

This clone came up once. This chain uses TRBV19 with TRBJ1-2; D unresolved. The length of the CDR3 is 13 residues. V shed 6 bases and J shed 1 base, with 9 bases lying between them. Germline V lookup: CDR1 LNHDA, CDR2 SQIVND (reference sequence). The CDR3 loop is CASRIRNNYGYTF. CDR3 bases: TGTGCCAGTAGGATCCGCAATAACTATGGCTACACCTTC.

The genes are TRBV19 and TRBJ1-2; 9 nucleotides align to TRBD1. Germline V gives CDR1 LNHDA, CDR2 SQIVND (reference sequence). V gave up 5 bases and J gave up 5 bases; unmatched junction bases: 15. CDR3 length: 17 amino acids. DNA for the CDR3: TGTGCCAGTAGTGAGATCTCAGGACAGGGGACCGCTTATGGCTACACCTTC. It specifies CASSEISGQGTAYGYTF.

The chain is built from TRBV19 and TRBJ1-5; possible D gene TRBD1, 5 bases. The CDR3 spans 12 residues. Looked up from germline, CDR1 is LNHDA and CDR2 is SQIVND (reference sequence). Trimming stripped 6 bases from V and 3 bases from J, with 6 bases between. The CDR3 protein is CASRTDNQPQHF. The CDR3, as DNA: TGTGCCAGTAGGACAGACAATCAGCCCCAGCATTTT.

The chain combines TRBV10-2 with TRBJ2-7, with a tentative D call TRBD2 (5 bases). The CDR3 is 13 amino acids. Trimming cost V 2 bases and J 7 bases, with 12 bases left between them. The germline V gene encodes CDR1 WSHSY and CDR2 SAAADI. The CDR3 region is CASSETGMGEQYF. The CDR3 DNA reads as TGCGCCAGCAGTGAGACGGGGATGGGGGAGCAGTACTTC.

The rearrangement joins TRBV9 to TRBJ1-1; 8 nucleotides match TRBD1. This CDR3 comprises 15 residues. Germline CDR1 and CDR2: SGDLS and YYNGEE. Unmatched junction bases numbered 9, after V lost 4 bases and J lost 4 bases. The CDR3 region is CASSSPGGAGTEAFF. The CDR3 bases are TGTGCCAGCAGCTCCCCAGGGGGCGCTGGCACTGAAGCTTTCTTT.

The V gene is TRBV21-1, the J gene TRBJ2-3; TRBD2 is the table's D call, not checked against the DNA. TRBV21-1 is marked as a pseudogene. The CDR3 is 17 amino acids. CDR3 residues: CASSKVRAGGSTDTQYF. The CDR3 DNA sequence: TGTGCCAGCAGCAAAGTTAGAGCGGGAGGCTCCACAGATACGCAGTATTTT.

The DNA for the CDR3 is TGTGCCAGCAGCCAAGACCAGGGGGCTGGTGAGCAGTTCTTC. Translating gives CASSQDQGAGEQFF. V is TRBV4-2 and J is TRBJ2-1; 8 bases align to TRBD1. This CDR3 comprises 14 residues. The germline V gene has CDR1 LGHNA and CDR2 YNFKEQ. V lost 0 bases to trimming and J lost 9 bases; unmatched junction nucleotides: 4.